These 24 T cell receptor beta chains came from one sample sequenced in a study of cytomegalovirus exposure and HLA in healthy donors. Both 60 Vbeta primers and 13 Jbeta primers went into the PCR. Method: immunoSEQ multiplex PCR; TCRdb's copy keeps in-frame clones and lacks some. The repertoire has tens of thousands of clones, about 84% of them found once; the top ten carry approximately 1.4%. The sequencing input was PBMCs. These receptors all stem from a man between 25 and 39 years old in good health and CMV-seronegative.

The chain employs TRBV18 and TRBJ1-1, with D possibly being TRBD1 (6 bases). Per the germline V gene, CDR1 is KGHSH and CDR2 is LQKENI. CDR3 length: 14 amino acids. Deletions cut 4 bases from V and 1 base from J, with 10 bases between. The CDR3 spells CASSLDRKNTEAFF. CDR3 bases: TGTGCCAGCTCACTGGACAGAAAGAACACTGAAGCTTTCTTT.

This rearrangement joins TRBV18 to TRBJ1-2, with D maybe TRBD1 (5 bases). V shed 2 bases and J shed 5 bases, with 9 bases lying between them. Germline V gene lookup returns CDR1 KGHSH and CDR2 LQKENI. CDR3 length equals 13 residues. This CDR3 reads CASSPRQSYGYTF. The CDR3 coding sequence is TGTGCCAGCTCACCAAGACAGTCTTATGGCTACACCTTC.

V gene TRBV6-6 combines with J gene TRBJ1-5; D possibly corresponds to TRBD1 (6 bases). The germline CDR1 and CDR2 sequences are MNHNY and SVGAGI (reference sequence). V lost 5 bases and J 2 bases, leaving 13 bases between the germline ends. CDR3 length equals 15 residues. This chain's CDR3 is CASSIDRTGNQPQHF. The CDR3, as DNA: TGTGCCAGCAGTATCGACAGGACGGGCAATCAGCCCCAGCATTTT.

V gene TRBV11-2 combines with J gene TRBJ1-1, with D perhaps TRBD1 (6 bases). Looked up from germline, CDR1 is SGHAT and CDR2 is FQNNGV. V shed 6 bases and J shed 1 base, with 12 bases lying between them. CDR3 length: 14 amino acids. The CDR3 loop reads CASSPTGQNTEAFF. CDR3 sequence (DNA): TGTGCCAGCAGTCCCACGGGACAGAACACTGAAGCTTTCTTT.

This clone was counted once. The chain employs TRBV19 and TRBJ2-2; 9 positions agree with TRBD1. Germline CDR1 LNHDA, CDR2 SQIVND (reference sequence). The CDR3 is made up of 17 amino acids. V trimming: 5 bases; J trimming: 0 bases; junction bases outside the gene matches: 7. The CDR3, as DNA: TGTGCCAGTAGTGTGAAAAACAGGGGGCCGAACACCGGGGAGCTGTTTTTT. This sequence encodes CASSVKNRGPNTGELFF.

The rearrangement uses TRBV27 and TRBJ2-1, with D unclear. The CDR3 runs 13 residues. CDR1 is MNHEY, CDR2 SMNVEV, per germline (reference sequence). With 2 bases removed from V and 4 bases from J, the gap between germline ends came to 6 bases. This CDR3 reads CASSLAIYNEQFF. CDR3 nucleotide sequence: TGTGCCAGCAGTTTAGCTATTTACAATGAGCAGTTCTTC.

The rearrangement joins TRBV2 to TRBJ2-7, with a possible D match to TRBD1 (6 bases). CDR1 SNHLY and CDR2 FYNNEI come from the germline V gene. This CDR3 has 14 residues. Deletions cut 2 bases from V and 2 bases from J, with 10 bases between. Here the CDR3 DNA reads TGTGCCAGCAGTGAACGAGGGGGAACCTACGAGCAGTACTTC. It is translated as CASSERGGTYEQYF.

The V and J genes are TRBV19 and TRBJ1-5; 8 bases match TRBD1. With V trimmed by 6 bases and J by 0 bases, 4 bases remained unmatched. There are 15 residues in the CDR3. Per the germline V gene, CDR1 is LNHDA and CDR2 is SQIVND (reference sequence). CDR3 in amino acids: CASRDRDHSNQPQHF. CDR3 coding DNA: TGTGCCAGTAGGGACAGGGATCATAGCAATCAGCCCCAGCATTTT.

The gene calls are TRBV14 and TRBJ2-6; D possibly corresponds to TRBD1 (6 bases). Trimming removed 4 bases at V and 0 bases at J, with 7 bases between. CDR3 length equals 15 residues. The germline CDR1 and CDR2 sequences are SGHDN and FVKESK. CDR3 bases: TGTGCCAGCAGCCGAGGGGGCTCTGGGGCCAACGTCCTGACTTTC. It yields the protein CASSRGGSGANVLTF.

The CDR3 loop is CASSRDSYEQYF. In DNA, the CDR3 is TGTGCCAGCAGCCGAGACAGCTACGAGCAGTACTTC. The V and J genes are TRBV5-4 and TRBJ2-7, with D tentatively TRBD1 (5 bases). V gave up 4 bases and J gave up 3 bases, with 8 bases separating them. The CDR3 length is 12 residues. CDR1 is SGHNT, CDR2 YYREEE, per germline (reference sequence).

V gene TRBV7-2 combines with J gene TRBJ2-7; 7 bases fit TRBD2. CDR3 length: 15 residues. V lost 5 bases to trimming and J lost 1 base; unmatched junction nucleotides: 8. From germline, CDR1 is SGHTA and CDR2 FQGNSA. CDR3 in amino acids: CASSPGLPKSYEQYF. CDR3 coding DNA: TGTGCCAGCAGCCCGGGACTACCTAAATCCTACGAGCAGTACTTC.

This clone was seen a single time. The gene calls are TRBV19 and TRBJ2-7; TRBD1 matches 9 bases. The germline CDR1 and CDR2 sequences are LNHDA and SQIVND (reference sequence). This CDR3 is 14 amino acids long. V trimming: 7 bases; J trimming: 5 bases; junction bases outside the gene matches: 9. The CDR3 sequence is CASKGTGKRNEQYF. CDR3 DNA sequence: TGTGCCAGTAAGGGGACAGGGAAAAGGAACGAGCAGTACTTC. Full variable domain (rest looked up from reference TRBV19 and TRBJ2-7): DGGITQSPKYLFRKEGQNVTLSCEQNLNHDAMYWYRQDPGQGLRLIYYSQIVNDFQKGDIAEGYSVSREKKESFPLTVTSAQKNPTAFYLCASKGTGKRNEQYFGPGTRLTVT.

The CDR3 DNA is TGTGCCAGCAGCTCACGGGGACAGGGGGTAATCTACGAGCAGTACTTC. Its translation: CASSSRGQGVIYEQYF. This chain connects TRBV28 to TRBJ2-7; 11 nucleotides match TRBD1. J was trimmed by 3 bases and V by 6 bases; bases with no gene match: 10. CDR1 is MDHEN and CDR2 is SYDVKM in the germline V gene. The CDR3 loop spans 16 amino acids.

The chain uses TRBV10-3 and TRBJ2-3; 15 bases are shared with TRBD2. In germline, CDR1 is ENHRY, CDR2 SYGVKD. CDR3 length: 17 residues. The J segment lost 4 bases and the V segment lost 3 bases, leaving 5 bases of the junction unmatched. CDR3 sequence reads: CAISDRTSGGAPDTQYF. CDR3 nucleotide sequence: TGTGCCATCAGTGATCGGACTAGCGGGGGGGCTCCAGATACGCAGTATTTT.

CDR3 loop: CASSRDRGNTGELFF. The CDR3, as DNA: TGTGCCAGCAGTCGGGACAGGGGTAACACCGGGGAGCTGTTTTTT. V is TRBV27 and J is TRBJ2-2; TRBD1 matches 10 bases. With V trimmed by 5 bases and J by 2 bases, 2 bases remained unmatched. The germline CDR1 and CDR2 sequences are MNHEY and SMNVEV (reference sequence). The CDR3 is 15 residues long.

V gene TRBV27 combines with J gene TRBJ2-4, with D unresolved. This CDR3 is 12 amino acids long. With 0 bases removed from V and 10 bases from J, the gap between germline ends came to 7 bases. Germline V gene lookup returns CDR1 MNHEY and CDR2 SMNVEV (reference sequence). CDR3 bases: TGTGCCAGCAGTTTATCCTCGGGTATTCAGTACTTC. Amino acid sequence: CASSLSSGIQYF.

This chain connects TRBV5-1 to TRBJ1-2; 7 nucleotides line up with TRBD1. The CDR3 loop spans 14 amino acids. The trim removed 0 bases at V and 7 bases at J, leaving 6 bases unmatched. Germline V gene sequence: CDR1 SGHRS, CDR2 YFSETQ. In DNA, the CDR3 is TGCGCCAGCAGCTTGGAACAGGGGCAGAGTGGCTACACCTTC. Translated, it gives CASSLEQGQSGYTF.

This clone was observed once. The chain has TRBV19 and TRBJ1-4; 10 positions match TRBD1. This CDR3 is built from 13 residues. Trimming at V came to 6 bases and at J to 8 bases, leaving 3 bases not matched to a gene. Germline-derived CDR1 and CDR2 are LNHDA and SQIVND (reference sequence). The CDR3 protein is CASSRDRGEKLFF. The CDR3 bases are TGTGCCAGTAGCCGGGACAGGGGCGAAAAACTGTTTTTT.

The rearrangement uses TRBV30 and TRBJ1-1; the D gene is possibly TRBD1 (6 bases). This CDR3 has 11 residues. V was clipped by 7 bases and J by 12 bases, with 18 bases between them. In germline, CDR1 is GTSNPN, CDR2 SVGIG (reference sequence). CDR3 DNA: TGTGCCTTAAGGGGGTTGGATGAGACTTTCTTT. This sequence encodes CALRGLDETFF.

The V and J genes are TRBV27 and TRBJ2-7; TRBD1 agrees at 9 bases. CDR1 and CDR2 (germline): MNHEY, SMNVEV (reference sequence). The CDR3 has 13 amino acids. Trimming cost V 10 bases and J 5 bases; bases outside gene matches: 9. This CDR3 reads CAIGTGTGNEQYF. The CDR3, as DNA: TGTGCCATCGGGACCGGGACAGGGAACGAGCAGTACTTC.

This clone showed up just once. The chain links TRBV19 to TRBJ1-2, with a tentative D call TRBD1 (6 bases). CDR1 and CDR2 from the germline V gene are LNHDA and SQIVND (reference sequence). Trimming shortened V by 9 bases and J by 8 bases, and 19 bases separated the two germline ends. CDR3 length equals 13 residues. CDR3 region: CASHPDRSGGYTF. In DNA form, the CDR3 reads TGTGCCAGCCACCCAGACAGGTCGGGAGGCTACACCTTC.

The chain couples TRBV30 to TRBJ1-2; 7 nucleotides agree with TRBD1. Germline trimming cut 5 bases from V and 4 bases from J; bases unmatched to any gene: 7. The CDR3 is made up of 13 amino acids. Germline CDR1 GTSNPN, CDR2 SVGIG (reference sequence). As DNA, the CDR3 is TGTGCCTGGGGACGGGACAGACCCTATGGCTACACCTTC. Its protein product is CAWGRDRPYGYTF.

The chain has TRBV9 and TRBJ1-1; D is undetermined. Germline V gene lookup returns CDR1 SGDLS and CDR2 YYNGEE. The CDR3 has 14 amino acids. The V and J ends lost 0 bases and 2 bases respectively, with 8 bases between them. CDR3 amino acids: CASSVGALNTEAFF. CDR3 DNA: TGTGCCAGCAGCGTAGGGGCGTTAAACACTGAAGCTTTCTTT.

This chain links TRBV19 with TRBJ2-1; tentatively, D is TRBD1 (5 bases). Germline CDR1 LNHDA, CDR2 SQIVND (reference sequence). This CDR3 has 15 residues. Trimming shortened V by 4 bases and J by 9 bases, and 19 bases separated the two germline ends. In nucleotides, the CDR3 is TGTGCCAGTAGTACCGACCGGACAACACGAGGTGAGCAGTTCTTC. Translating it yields CASSTDRTTRGEQFF.